Each of the 23 T cell receptor beta chains below was sequenced from the same sample in a study of T cells after yellow fever vaccination (dated by TCRdb to about 2019). The sample's treatment or condition label, in plain terms: live attenuated yellow fever vaccine strain. The protocol used for the library was 5' RACE. Sequencing relied on an Illumina HiSeq 2500. TCRdb cleaned the public reads at Q25 with fastp, built clones with MiXCR and kept in-frame beta chains. Entries are consolidated by CDR3 protein sequence, retaining the most common genes and DNA. Counted in this sample were 120,000 to 150,000 distinct CDR3 sequences; roughly 8% of them appeared once. Roughly 0.73% of the sample goes to the ten largest clones. Specimen: CD4+ T cells sorted from PBMCs, collected 5 days after the yellow fever booster vaccination. These receptors were collected from a man aged 25 to 45 who received the YFV17D yellow fever vaccine.

Many counts were recorded for this clonotype. The chain has TRBV21-1 and TRBJ2-2; the D call in the table, TRBD2, was not verified against the DNA. TRBV21-1 is termed a pseudogene. This CDR3 contains 17 residues. This chain's CDR3 is CASSKKGRLAATGELFF. The CDR3 nucleotides are TGTGCCAGCAGCAAAAAGGGGAGGCTAGCGGCCACCGGGGAGCTGTTTTTT.

J is TRBJ2-7 and V is TRBV28; tentative D call: TRBD2 (5 bases). Trimming took off 7 bases at V and 0 bases at J, with 22 bases between the two ends. CDR1 and CDR2 (germline): MDHEN, SYDVKM. This CDR3 spans 17 amino acids. CDR3 protein: CASTPGGRSHLSYEQYF. The CDR3, as DNA: TGTGCCAGCACACCTGGAGGACGGTCCCACCTCTCCTACGAGCAGTACTTC.

This clonotype was counted at least ten times. The chain carries TRBV5-1 and TRBJ2-2; 8 positions agree with TRBD2. J lost 4 bases, V lost 0 bases, and 8 bases had no gene match. Per germline, CDR1 SGHRS and CDR2 YFSETQ. This CDR3 comprises 17 residues. Here the CDR3 DNA reads TGCGCCAGCAGCTTGGCTCTCGCGGGAGGAAGCACCGGGGAGCTGTTTTTT. Encoded protein: CASSLALAGGSTGELFF.

Ten or more counts support this clonotype. The chain joins TRBV5-1 to TRBJ2-3; 12 bases are shared with TRBD2. CDR1 is SGHRS and CDR2 is YFSETQ in the germline V gene. V lost 3 bases, J lost 3 bases, and 2 bases stayed unmatched. The CDR3 sequence is 15 residues long. In DNA, the CDR3 is TGCGCCAGCAGCTCCCTAGCGGGAGGGACAGATACGCAGTATTTT. This codes for CASSSLAGGTDTQYF.

This clonotype was observed many times. CDR3 DNA: TGCAGCGCGGGGGTGGGTAGCACAGATACGCAGTATTTT. It translates to CSAGVGSTDTQYF. The gene calls are TRBV29-1 and TRBJ2-3; D might be TRBD2 (6 bases). The germline gives CDR1 SQVTM, CDR2 ANQGSEA. The CDR3 sequence is 13 residues long. The V and J ends lost 7 bases and 0 bases respectively, with 11 bases between them.

This clonotype was detected ten times or more. The gene calls are TRBV19 and TRBJ2-3, with a possible D match to TRBD1 (7 bases). Germline V gene data show CDR1 as LNHDA and CDR2 as SQIVND (reference sequence). The length of the CDR3 is 15 residues. The V gene lost 1 base and the J gene lost 4 bases, with 12 bases spanning the gap. The CDR3 region has the DNA TGTGCCAGTAGTATAGGCAGGAGGGGGCCAGATACGCAGTATTTT. It codes for CASSIGRRGPDTQYF.

This clonotype was seen at least ten times. This rearrangement joins TRBV7-7 to TRBJ2-4; 13 bases are a match to TRBD2. CDR3 size: 17 residues. V was clipped by 4 bases and J by 2 bases; unmatched bases: 5. The germline V gene encodes CDR1 SSHAT and CDR2 FNYEAQ (reference sequence). The CDR3 region is CASSSRLAGGPKNIQYF. The CDR3 DNA reads TGTGCCAGCAGCTCCAGACTAGCGGGAGGCCCCAAAAACATTCAGTACTTC.

This clonotype was counted many times. The genes are TRBV20-1 and TRBJ2-3; unclear D gene. This CDR3 contains 10 residues. Germline CDR1 reads DFQATT; CDR2 reads SNEGSKA (reference sequence). Trimming cost V 3 bases and J 8 bases, with 6 bases left between them. This CDR3 is CSASIGTQYF. The CDR3 coding sequence is TGCAGTGCTAGTATAGGTACGCAGTATTTT.

This clonotype showed up many times. The genes are TRBV7-2 and TRBJ2-1, with a possible D match to TRBD1 (5 bases). The CDR3 consists of 16 residues. Trimming removed 6 bases from V and 6 bases from J, with 21 bases in between. CDR1 is SGHTA, CDR2 FQGNSA, per germline. The CDR3 loop is CASSLKRALQGNEQFF. The CDR3 DNA sequence: TGTGCCAGCAGTCTAAAGAGAGCTCTGCAGGGCAATGAGCAGTTCTTC.

At least ten counts were recorded for this clonotype. This rearrangement joins TRBV5-1 to TRBJ2-1; 7 bases fit TRBD1. The CDR3 extends over 15 amino acids. V trimming: 5 bases; J trimming: 0 bases; junction bases outside the gene matches: 5. The V gene's germline CDR1 is SGHRS and CDR2 YFSETQ. Here the CDR3 reads CASSQQGSSYNEQFF. CDR3 DNA sequence: TGCGCCAGCAGTCAACAGGGGAGCTCCTACAATGAGCAGTTCTTC.

This clonotype was seen at least ten times. The CDR3, as DNA: TGTGCCAGCGGAATCAGGGGGCGCGATGGCTACACCTTC. It codes for CASGIRGRDGYTF. The chain couples TRBV12-3 or TRBV12-4 to TRBJ1-2, with 8 nucleotides matching TRBD1. This CDR3 has 13 residues. With 8 bases clipped from V and 6 bases from J, the junction kept 8 bases outside the gene matches.

This clonotype was seen ten or more times. This chain links TRBV5-1 with TRBJ2-5; D ambiguous. The CDR3 loop spans 13 amino acids. Germline V gene lookup returns CDR1 SGHRS and CDR2 YFSETQ. V was cut by 3 bases and J by 0 bases, with 6 bases left in between. Here the CDR3 DNA reads TGCGCCAGCAGCTCCGGACACCAAGAGACCCAGTACTTC. Translating it yields CASSSGHQETQYF.

This clonotype was seen many times. The chain links TRBV14 to TRBJ2-4, with 7 nucleotides matching TRBD2. This CDR3 region has 18 residues. Germline CDR1 reads SGHDN; CDR2 reads FVKESK. J gave up 0 bases and V 4 bases, and 12 bases lay outside the gene matches. In nucleotides, the CDR3 is TGTGCCAGCAGCCCGGGACTATCTGCGACAATAGCCAAAAACATTCAGTACTTC. This codes for CASSPGLSATIAKNIQYF. The whole variable domain, remainder taken from reference TRBV14 and TRBJ2-4, is EAGVTQFPSHSVIEKGQTVTLRCDPISGHDNLYWYRRVMGKEIKFLLHFVKESKQDESGMPNNRFLAERTGGTYSTLKVQPAELEDSGVYFCASSPGLSATIAKNIQYFGAGTRLSVL.

The sample holds many counts of this clonotype. The V gene is TRBV10-3, the J gene TRBJ2-1; D is undetermined. Germline V gives CDR1 ENHRY, CDR2 SYGVKD. V shed 0 bases and J shed 9 bases, with 6 bases lying between them. This CDR3 has 12 amino acids. The CDR3 coding sequence is TGTGCCATCAGTGAGTCGCCAGGTGAGCAGTTCTTC. Amino acids: CAISESPGEQFF.

This clonotype was observed at least ten times. This chain uses TRBV7-2 with TRBJ2-5, with 11 nucleotides matching TRBD2. Germline CDR1 SGHTA, CDR2 FQGNSA. The CDR3 is 15 amino acids. V shed 10 bases and J 4 bases; nucleotides not matched to a gene: 11. The CDR3: CATTAGLAGGETQYF. The DNA of the CDR3 is TGTGCCACGACGGCAGGGCTAGCGGGAGGAGAGACCCAGTACTTC.

Details on this clonotype: One end of the junction is discordant with germline, which a read error may explain. The chain has TRBV20-1 and TRBJ2-2; D is perhaps TRBD1 or TRBD2 (6 bases each). This CDR3 comprises 14 residues. Germline V CDR1 and CDR2: DFQATT, SNEGSKA (reference sequence). The CDR3 sequence: CSAIYTEGGGELVF. In DNA, the CDR3 is TGCAGTGCTATTTATACGGAGGGGGGCGGGGAGCTGGTTTTT.

This clonotype has ten or more counts. The CDR3 region is CASSPSQGGSYEQYF. CDR3 sequence (DNA): TGTGCCAGCTCACCATCACAGGGAGGCTCCTACGAGCAGTACTTC. The chain recombines TRBV18 with TRBJ2-7; D could derive from TRBD1 or TRBD2 (6 bases each). Germline-derived CDR1 and CDR2 are KGHSH and LQKENI. The CDR3 spans 15 residues. V was cut by 2 bases and J by 0 bases, with 11 bases left in between.

This clonotype has ten or more counts. The chain has TRBV20-1 and TRBJ2-1; D remains unclear. Per the germline V gene, CDR1 is DFQATT and CDR2 is SNEGSKA (reference sequence). There are 11 residues in the CDR3. The V gene lost 1 base and the J gene lost 7 bases, with 5 bases spanning the gap. The CDR3 here is CSARGYNEQFF. CDR3 DNA sequence: TGCAGTGCTAGAGGGTATAATGAGCAGTTCTTC.

This clonotype was recorded at least ten times. This chain connects TRBV12-3 or TRBV12-4 to TRBJ2-5; no clear D gene. Trimming left V 3 bases short and J 6 bases short, with 14 bases between. CDR3 length: 14 residues. The CDR3 bases are TGTGCCAGCAGTTTCGGTGGCCAGGAAAAGACCCAGTACTTC. Protein product: CASSFGGQEKTQYF.

This clonotype appeared many times. The chain recombines TRBV7-9 with TRBJ1-6; D may be TRBD1 (5 bases). Trimming cost V 1 base and J 7 bases, with 14 bases left between them. The V gene's germline CDR1 is SEHNR and CDR2 FQNEAQ (reference sequence). The CDR3 contains 16 residues. CDR3 nucleotide sequence: TGTGCCAGCAGCTTAGGGGCAGGGATCCGGAATTCACCCCTCCACTTT. This translates into CASSLGAGIRNSPLHF.

This clonotype was recorded many times. The chain links TRBV6-1 to TRBJ2-7; 10 nucleotides line up with TRBD2. The CDR3 has 15 amino acids. Trimming removed 6 bases from V and 1 base from J; junction bases left unmatched: 6. Germline CDR1 and CDR2: MNHNS and SASEGT. CDR3 coding DNA: TGTGCCAGCAGACGTAGCGGGAGGTATTCCTACGAGCAGTACTTC. Translation: CASRRSGRYSYEQYF.

In its sample, this clonotype was seen many times. The chain joins TRBV7-3 to TRBJ2-1, with a possible D match to TRBD1 (6 bases). Germline V CDR1 and CDR2: SGHTA, FQGTGA. The CDR3 spans 14 residues. The V end lost 5 bases, the J end lost 2 bases, and 10 bases lay between the germline ends. This chain's CDR3 is CASSPTGTYNEQFF. CDR3 sequence (DNA): TGTGCCAGCAGCCCAACAGGGACCTACAATGAGCAGTTCTTC.

Worth noting for this clonotype: The junction and the germline gene differ at one end; a read error may be behind it. The CDR3 region is CACSKGVPGGETQYF. For the CDR3, the DNA is TGTGCCTGCAGCAAGGGGGTCCCGGGCGGGGAGACCCAGTACTTC. This chain uses TRBV3-1 with TRBJ2-5; D is possibly TRBD1 (6 bases). This CDR3 spans 15 amino acids. CDR1 and CDR2 from the germline V gene are LGHDT and YNNKEL (reference sequence).